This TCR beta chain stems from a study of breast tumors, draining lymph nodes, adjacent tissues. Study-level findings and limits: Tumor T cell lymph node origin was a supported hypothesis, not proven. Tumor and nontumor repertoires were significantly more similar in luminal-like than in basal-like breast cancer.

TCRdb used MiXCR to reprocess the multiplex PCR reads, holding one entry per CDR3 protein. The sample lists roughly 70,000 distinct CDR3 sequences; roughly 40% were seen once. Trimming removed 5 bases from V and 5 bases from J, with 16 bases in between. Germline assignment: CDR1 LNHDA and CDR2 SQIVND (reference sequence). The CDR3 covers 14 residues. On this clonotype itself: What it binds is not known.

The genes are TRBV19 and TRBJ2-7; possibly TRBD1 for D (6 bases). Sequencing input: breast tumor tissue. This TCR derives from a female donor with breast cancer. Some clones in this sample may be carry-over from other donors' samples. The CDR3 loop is CASSVDSRPNEQYF. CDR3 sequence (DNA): TGTGCCAGTAGTGTGGACAGCCGTCCTAACGAGCAGTACTTC.